This T cell receptor (beta chain) is from a study of CDR3 diversity in severe acne. Concerning this clonotype itself: One junction end does not reproduce the germline sequence, and a read error may be involved.

The germline gives CDR1 SEHNR, CDR2 FQNEAQ (reference sequence). CDR3 length: 14 residues. TCRdb reprocessed the PCR reads via MiXCR and lists one record per CDR3 protein. The table lists fewer than 100,000 distinct CDR3 sequences, under 60% of them singletons, with approximately 15% in the top ten. Material: blood. The chain is built from TRBV7-9 and TRBJ2-3; 9 bases agree with TRBD2. The TCR was taken from a male donor in good health, without acne. In DNA form, the CDR3 reads TGTGCCAGCGGCTTAGCGGGAGGCACAGATACGCAGTATTTT. Translating gives CASGLAGGTDTQYF.